This T cell receptor (beta chain) appears in the sequencing data of a study of T cell changes during pregnancy in multiple sclerosis. Libraries were prepared by immunoSEQ multiplex PCR; TCRdb keeps only in-frame clonotypes and omits some of them. The data contain roughly 80,000 clones, 70% to 90% of them singletons. CDR1 and CDR2 (germline): SGHRS, YFSETQ. Trimming at V came to 1 base and at J to 5 bases, leaving 12 bases not matched to a gene. This CDR3 comprises 17 residues. This clone appeared a single time. This material consisted of peripheral blood, taken before pregnancy. The receptor comes from a female donor with multiple sclerosis, enrolled in a pregnancy study. This chain uses TRBV5-1 with TRBJ2-3; 8 bases align to TRBD2. The CDR3 DNA is TGCGCCAGCAGCTTGTTCTGGACGGGGGGGCAGGGAGATACGCAGTATTTT. It encodes CASSLFWTGGQGDTQYF.